Below, 11 T cell receptor beta chains from the same sample are listed, as sequenced in a study of CD8+CD57+ T cells in acquired aplastic anemia. Profiling that covered TCR beta VDJ and CDR3 relied on genomic DNA as its template. TCRdb re-analysed the reads in MiXCR, keeping a single row per CDR3 protein. The repertoire holds over 150,000 distinct CDR3 sequences, with roughly half as singletons. The authors sequenced patients whose flow cytometry had shown CD8+CD57+ cell expansion. Material for sequencing was sorted CD4+, CD8+, or CD8+CD57+ T cells (not recorded which) from PBMCs. These receptors were collected from a human donor with aplastic anemia.

Ten or more counts support this clonotype. The gene calls are TRBV5-1 and TRBJ1-2; TRBD1 matches 8 bases. Germline V gene sequence: CDR1 SGHRS, CDR2 YFSETQ. The V gene end was trimmed by 1 base and the J gene end by 7 bases; junction bases not matched to a gene: 6. The CDR3 covers 14 residues. The CDR3 here is CASSLSRGQAGYTF. CDR3 coding DNA: TGCGCCAGCAGCTTGTCCAGGGGGCAAGCTGGCTACACCTTC.

In this sample, this clonotype turned up many times. The rearrangement links TRBV7-8 to TRBJ2-7; D is possibly TRBD1 (6 bases). V lost 3 bases to trimming and J lost 5 bases, with 8 bases between them. CDR3 size: 12 residues. CDR1 is SGHVS, CDR2 FQNEAQ, per germline. The CDR3 spells CASSLRQDEQYF. In DNA form, the CDR3 reads TGTGCCAGCAGCTTGCGACAGGACGAGCAGTACTTC. The full variable domain, in which reference TRBV7-8 and TRBJ2-7 provide the parts outside the CDR3, is GAGVSQSPRYKVAKRGQDVALRCDPISGHVSLFWYQQALGQGPEFLTYFQNEAQLDKSGLPSDRFFAERPEGSVSTLKIQRTQQEDSAVYLCASSLRQDEQYFGPGTRLTVT.

This chain connects TRBV9 to TRBJ2-7, with D hard to call. Germline-derived CDR1 and CDR2 are SGDLS and YYNGEE. This CDR3 has 15 amino acids. The germline V and J ends were trimmed by 3 bases and 2 bases, with 15 bases remaining between them. This chain's CDR3 is CASSGPQQSPYEQYF. The CDR3 region has the DNA TGTGCCAGCAGCGGCCCCCAGCAGAGTCCCTACGAGCAGTACTTC.

The sample holds a few counts of this clonotype. The chain couples TRBV6-2 or TRBV6-3 to TRBJ1-1; 9 bases agree with TRBD1. The germline gives CDR1 MNHEY, CDR2 SVGEGT. This CDR3 has 17 amino acids. The junction had 12 bases not matched to a gene; V was cut back by 3 bases and J by 4 bases. CDR3 in DNA: TGTGCCAGCAGTTATGGTCCGGGACAGGGTCTGCGCACTGAAGCTTTCTTT. Translating it yields CASSYGPGQGLRTEAFF.

This chain connects TRBV10-3 to TRBJ1-5, with 7 nucleotides matching TRBD1. The germline V gene encodes CDR1 ENHRY and CDR2 SYGVKD. The V and J ends lost 3 bases and 3 bases, in that order; junction bases with no gene match: 11. The CDR3 has 17 residues. The CDR3 sequence is CAISDHKTGKANQPQHF. The CDR3, as DNA: TGTGCCATCAGTGACCACAAGACAGGGAAGGCCAATCAGCCCCAGCATTTT.

This clonotype was detected many times. The rearrangement uses TRBV9 and TRBJ2-7; D is tentatively TRBD1 or TRBD2 (5 bases each). The V end lost 3 bases, the J end lost 6 bases, and 13 bases lay between the germline ends. Germline lookup yields CDR1 SGDLS and CDR2 YYNGEE. CDR3 length: 13 amino acids. CDR3 in amino acids: CASSGGTPSEQYF. The CDR3 DNA is TGTGCCAGCAGCGGGGGGACGCCTAGCGAGCAGTACTTC.

The chain couples TRBV7-8 to TRBJ1-2; no definite D call. CDR3 size: 13 residues. The germline CDR1 and CDR2 sequences are SGHVS and FQNEAQ. V lost 6 bases, J lost 7 bases, and 15 bases lay in between. CDR3 protein: CASRLERGSGYTF. For the CDR3, the DNA is TGTGCCAGCAGACTCGAGCGGGGTTCTGGCTACACCTTC. Combining the CDR3 with reference TRBV7-8 and TRBJ1-2 gives the whole variable domain GAGVSQSPRYKVAKRGQDVALRCDPISGHVSLFWYQQALGQGPEFLTYFQNEAQLDKSGLPSDRFFAERPEGSVSTLKIQRTQQEDSAVYLCASRLERGSGYTFGSGTRLTVV.

The chain uses TRBV6-1 and TRBJ2-1; 12 bases fit TRBD2. The V and J ends lost 5 bases and 5 bases, in that order; junction bases with no gene match: 7. Germline V gene sequence: CDR1 MNHNS, CDR2 SASEGT. The CDR3 is made up of 16 amino acids. CDR3 residues: CASSTWTSGANNEQFF. CDR3 DNA sequence: TGTGCCAGCAGTACCTGGACTAGCGGGGCCAACAATGAGCAGTTCTTC.

The chain employs TRBV24-1 and TRBJ2-2, with D unresolved. This CDR3 has 15 amino acids. Trimming shortened V by 3 bases and J by 2 bases, and 9 bases separated the two germline ends. CDR1 is KGHDR and CDR2 is SFDVKD in the germline V gene. The CDR3 coding sequence is TGTGCCACCAGTGATCTAACAGCTAACACCGGGGAGCTGTTTTTT. Protein: CATSDLTANTGELFF.

This CDR3 is CASSPLGGAETQYF. Written as DNA, the CDR3 is TGTGCCAGCAGTCCCCTTGGGGGCGCAGAGACCCAGTACTTC. The chain uses TRBV7-6 and TRBJ2-5; D might be TRBD1 (6 bases). Germline CDR1 SGHVS, CDR2 FNYEAQ. The CDR3 is 14 amino acids. Between the trimmed V and J ends, which lost 6 bases and 4 bases, there was a span of 15 bases.

The V call is TRBV5-1, the J call TRBJ1-6; D not certain. Per the germline V gene, CDR1 is SGHRS and CDR2 is YFSETQ. V was pared by 1 base and J by 8 bases, with 7 bases between. CDR3 length: 13 residues. The CDR3 protein is CASSLSPYSPLHF. Written as DNA, the CDR3 is TGCGCCAGCAGCTTGAGTCCGTATTCACCCCTCCACTTT.